These T cell receptor beta chains were read from a single sample in a study of T cell responses to AZD1222 COVID-19 vaccine. Generated by immunoSEQ multiplex PCR, the TCRdb table keeps only in-frame clones and is missing some. The table lists 100,000 or so clones, about 85% of them singletons. The sequences come from peripheral blood, collected 28 days after the second AZD1222 dose. The origin of the receptors is an adult who received the AZD1222 COVID-19 vaccine. CDR3s include the opening cysteine and the closing phenylalanine or tryptophan. The order of the fields is V gene, clone size, J gene, D gene, CDR3 DNA, CDR3 protein. A D gene is named only where the DNA matches it firmly. Where a row states a size, it is once, few, many or the class of an expanded clone; other rows omit it.

>TRBV2|-|TRBJ2-7|TRBD1
TGTGCCAGCAGTGTTCAGGCAGGGGGCGACGAGCAGTACTTC
CASSVQAGGDEQYF
>TRBV4-1|-|TRBJ2-5|-
TGCGCCAGCAGCCAAGTGCCGTACCAAGAGACCCAGTACTTC
CASSQVPYQETQYF
>TRBV2|-|TRBJ1-6|-
TGTGCCAGCAGTCTATTACCTCTGAAGGGGGTTTCACCCCTCCACTTT
CASSLLPLKGVSPLHF
>TRBV7-2|few|TRBJ2-1|TRBD2
TGTGCCAGCAGCTTATTCGGGAGGGTTTCCTACAATGAGCAGTTCTTC
CASSLFGRVSYNEQFF
>TRBV10-3|once|TRBJ1-2|TRBD1
TGTGCCATCAGTCCGGGACAGGGGCATGGCTACACCTTC
CAISPGQGHGYTF
>TRBV7-2|-|TRBJ1-3|-
TGTGCCAGCAGCCCAACCCGGGACTTTGGGCGAAACACCATATATTTT
CASSPTRDFGRNTIYF
>TRBV6-5|-|TRBJ2-3|TRBD2
TGTGCCAGCAGTCCCGGGGGGTCCAGGGACACGCAGTATTTT
CASSPGGSRDTQYF
>TRBV5-6|-|TRBJ2-3|-
TGTGCCAGCAGCGACACAGATACGCAGTATTTT
CASSDTDTQYF
>TRBV9|few|TRBJ2-7|-
TGTGCCAGCAGCGTAGGGGGGACCAGCTTTGGCTACGAGCAGTACTTC
CASSVGGTSFGYEQYF
>TRBV10-3|-|TRBJ2-3|-
TGTGCCATCAGTGGACGGACGGGGGAAAAGGGCACAGATACGCAGTATTTT
CAISGRTGEKGTDTQYF
>TRBV5-1|-|TRBJ2-1|-
TGCGCCAGCAGTTATGGGATGTCCAGCTCTTCCTACAATGAGCAGTTCTTC
CASSYGMSSSSYNEQFF
>TRBV25-1|-|TRBJ1-6|TRBD1
TGTGCCAGCAGCGGGACAGGGAGAAATTCACCCCTCCACTTT
CASSGTGRNSPLHF
>TRBV28|-|TRBJ1-5|-
TGTGCCACAAATGGGGATCAGCCCCAGCATTTT
CATNGDQPQHF
>TRBV3-1/TRBV3-2|-|TRBJ1-2|-
TGTGCCAGCAGCCCCAGGGGACCTATCTATGGCTACACCTTC
CASSPRGPIYGYTF
>TRBV9|-|TRBJ2-7|-
TGTGCCAGCAGCGTAGGGCCATCTGACGAGCAGTACTTC
CASSVGPSDEQYF
>TRBV9|-|TRBJ2-1|TRBD2
TGTGCCAGCAGCCCTCCTCCGACTAGCGGGAGACTTAGCTACAATGAGCAGTTCTTC
CASSPPPTSGRLSYNEQFF
>TRBV5-4|few|TRBJ2-7|-
TGTGCCAGCAGCTTAGTCCAGAACGAGCAGTACTTC
CASSLVQNEQYF
>TRBV28|-|TRBJ1-4|-
TGTGCCAGCAGCCACCGTACTACCGCGACGGAAAAACTGTTTTTT
CASSHRTTATEKLFF
>TRBV14|-|TRBJ1-1|-
TGTGCCAGCAGCCAAGGCTTGAGCACTGAAGCTTTCTTT
CASSQGLSTEAFF
>TRBV28|-|TRBJ2-7|TRBD2
TGTGCCAGCAGACCAGGGGGACTAGCGGGATCCTACGAGCAGTACTTC
CASRPGGLAGSYEQYF
>TRBV7-9|once|TRBJ1-1|-
TGTGCCAGCAGCTTAATCCGCTCTTATGGTGAAGCTTTCTTT
CASSLIRSYGEAFF
>TRBV7-2|-|TRBJ2-1|TRBD2
TGTGCCAGCAGCTTAATCCCTAGCGGGAGGGACCCGTTCTTC
CASSLIPSGRDPFF